This TCR beta chain came from a study of regulatory T cells in long-lasting Graves disease (dated by TCRdb to the early 2020s). Concerning the study at large: Persistent Graves' disease was defined as antithyroid drug treatment for over 5 years with persistently positive TSH receptor autoantibodies. TCR sequencing covered 13 persistent and approximately 20 newly diagnosed Graves' disease patients, approximately 33 samples in total. The study was conducted in China and was registered as a clinical trial. In the clinical cohort, patients with persistent Graves' disease had used antithyroid drugs for an average of about 9.3 years. This study used TCR sequencing and RNA sequencing of peripheral blood to compare persistent Graves' disease patients against newly diagnosed Graves' disease patients.

Library creation used multiplex PCR. The sequencing machine was an Illumina HiSeq 4000. To build TCR beta libraries, CDR3 regions were amplified by Arm-PCR using iRepertoire HTBI primers. Before sequencing, the PCR products underwent gel purification. From the authors' description of their analysis: Gene usage analysis of CDR3 amino acid clonotypes relied on the 60 or so TRBV and about 15 TRBJ segments identified across samples. COPE and FqMerger were used to merge filtered high-quality paired reads into contigs. BLAST was used to align contigs to the IMGT TRBV, TRBD and TRBJ reference genes, and CDR3 was defined following IMGT. Any clonotype with a frequency above 0.1% was classified as a highly expanded clone. Shannon entropy served as the measure of repertoire diversity, while the Gini coefficient captured V-J evenness. Public clonotypes were defined as clonotypes shared by more than one individual. In TCRdb, the public reads were trimmed at Q25 with fastp and aligned with MiXCR, with productive beta chains retained. Each entry is one CDR3 protein sequence, shown with its most common DNA and genes. TCRdb's processing, not the authors', yielded these V and J calls. This sample has approximately 440,000 distinct CDR3 sequences in its table, and around a quarter of those were observed once. Approximately 25% of the sample belongs to the ten largest clones.

The paper as a whole reports these results and caveats: Sequencing and analysis were restricted to the TCR beta chain. The small sample size was acknowledged by the authors as a limitation that may reduce accuracy. Preferential use of TRBV28, TRBJ1-2 and TRBJ2-5 was observed in persistent disease, whereas TRBV20-1 and TRBJ2-1 were favored in newly diagnosed disease. A larger number of public clonotypes was shared among persistent patients (fewer than 3,000) than among newly diagnosed patients (around 870). Only peripheral blood was studied, because thyroid tissue, the primary lesion, was inaccessible. Compared with newly diagnosed patients, persistent Graves' disease patients had lower TCR Shannon entropy and fewer highly expanded clones, which suggests clonal expansion.

Inclusive of the bounding cysteine and phenylalanine, the CDR3 is 14 residues long. The DNA shown is the 42-base CDR3, in frame from base 1. As encoded in the germline V gene (reference sequence), CDR1 is GTSNPN while CDR2 is SVGIG. V is reduced by 4 bases and J by 8 bases, leaving a spacing of 20 bases between them. This clonotype was recorded at least ten times. Its antigen is not yet known. Base quality data are lacking; no much larger clone is found one base away. The time point label here, explained by the study, means: persistent/refractory GD, antithyroid drugs over 5 years with positive TRAb. RNA was extracted from PBMCs in TRIzol for both TCR sequencing and RNA sequencing. Graves' disease was diagnosed according to American Thyroid Association guidelines. Patients for the study were recruited at an endocrinology department in Xi'an, China. Each patient gave 7.5 to 10 milliliters of peripheral blood, collected in an EDTA anticoagulant tube. Ficoll Paque Plus density gradient separation was used to isolate PBMCs, and no additional T cell sorting was done. An Agilent 2100 Bioanalyzer and agarose gel were used to assess RNA quality, and a NanoDrop 2000 was used to measure RNA concentration.

The material sequenced was peripheral blood mononuclear cells (PBMCs), taken when the disease was refractory, from a patient treated with antithyroid drugs. The chain was built from TRBV30 and TRBJ1-2; no confident D gene assignment can be made. This TCR derives from a female donor with Graves disease. CDR3 loop: CAWTLRRGSMGYTF. Here is the DNA: TGTGCCTGGACCCTACGGAGAGGATCGATGGGCTACACCTTC. Where the CDR3 stops, the reference TRBV30 and TRBJ1-2 genes take over; the full variable domain is SQTIHQWPATLVQPVGSPLSLECTVEGTSNPNLYWYRQAAGRGLQLLFYSVGIGQISSEVPQNLSASRPQDRQFILSSKKLLLSDSGFYLCAWTLRRGSMGYTFGSGTRLTVV.